The entry below gives a single T cell receptor (beta chain) sequence along with its context. This specimen comes from a study of blood T cell repertoires in COVID-19. This CDR3 is 12 amino acids long. The germline CDR1 and CDR2 sequences are KGHSH and LQKENI. Trimming took 4 bases from V and 8 from J, leaving 11 bases between them. Clones were read by immunoSEQ multiplex PCR, and TCRdb kept only the in-frame ones, dropping some. The data contain roughly 330,000 clones, around 87% of them singletons. The chain is built from TRBV18 and TRBJ1-2; no firm D call. The clonotype comes from a woman aged 25 to 39 who had recovered from COVID-19. The sample taken for sequencing was PBMCs or T cells enriched from blood (not recorded which). CDR3 loop: CASSHPSGGYTF. For the CDR3, the DNA is TGTGCCAGCTCACATCCCTCAGGCGGCTACACCTTC. The full variable domain, its missing parts supplied by reference TRBV18 and TRBJ1-2, is NAGVMQNPRHLVRRRGQEARLRCSPMKGHSHVYWYRQLPEEGLKFMVYLQKENIIDESGMPKERFSAEFPKEGPSILRIQQVVRGDSAAYFCASSHPSGGYTFGSGTRLTVV.